This T cell receptor beta chain is from a study of blood T cell repertoires in COVID-19 (dated by TCRdb to 2019 to 2021). Some background on the complete study: The collaborator samples originated in the United States, Italy and Spain and spanned the acute and convalescent phases of COVID-19. The material from the prospective study consisted of cDNA or gDNA derived from T cells, B-cell-depleted T cells, or PBMCs. Subjects who had been exposed to COVID-19, were actively infected with it, or had recovered from it provided the deeply sampled blood TCRbeta repertoires that made up the dataset. The repertoires were made available in a free public database intended to serve as a resource for research on the immune response to SARS-CoV-2. Samples came from the ongoing ImmuneRACE study (first 160 participants) plus 1,254 subjects from 6 global collaborators. A de-identified subject ID, COVID-19 status, age in years and sex were almost always included in the sample metadata. Where available, HLA class I and class II types were taken from metadata supplied by the sample provider and were not determined by assay-based typing.

One collaborating source in Seattle enrolled patients while the patients were actively infected and followed the patients over time throughout the course of disease. Collaborating institutions collected whole blood in K2EDTA tubes following their own protocols. Collaborator samples were shipped for TCRbeta analysis as frozen whole blood, isolated PBMCs, or DNA extracted from either sample type. CDR1 is given as LNHDA and CDR2 as SQIVND, both from the germline V gene (reference sequence). The CDR3 measures 12 amino acids from cysteine to phenylalanine. The kept DNA is CDR3 alone, 36 bases in frame from the first base. The germline V end is reduced by 8 bases and the J end by 13 bases; junction bases left unmatched: 10. With regard to this clone: The antigen it recognizes is unknown. The sample holds no much larger clone one base away, and base qualities are not on file.

Broader findings and caveats from the paper: Clinical and demographic metadata were provided uncurated, with the amount varying by source and participant.

TCRbeta CDR3 regions were amplified from genomic DNA by means of the immunoSEQ Assay, a bias-controlled multiplex PCR. Processing in the source paper ran as follows. The number of nucleated cells in each sample was estimated from the amplification of reference gene primers within the assay. To quantify the absolute abundance of each unique TCRbeta CDR3 rearrangement, sequence reads were collapsed and filtered. For each sample, productive Simpson clonality was calculated as the square root of Simpson's diversity index over productive rearrangements. TCRdb holds this immuneACCESS table with in-frame rearrangements only. Some clones are missing; in checked studies, unresolved V genes explain under half, and the rest has no known cause. V and J calls and clone size are those listed in that table; D and trimming were worked out from the DNA. The sample has 180,000 or so clones on record, roughly 90% of them singletons. The ten top clones hold roughly 11% of the sample.

Sample: peripheral blood. Recombination linked TRBV19 to TRBJ2-1; 8 middle bases align to TRBD1. The origin of this receptor is a woman aged 60 to 75 with COVID-19, enrolled during active disease. The CDR3 sequence is CASSPGGPHQFF. The DNA reads TGTGCCAGTTCTCCAGGGGGCCCGCACCAGTTCTTC.